The 30 T cell receptor beta chains below were found in one sample sequenced in a study of T cell responses to AZD1222 COVID-19 vaccine. Clones were read by immunoSEQ multiplex PCR, and TCRdb kept only the in-frame ones, dropping some. The repertoire consists of more than 85,000 clones, with 70% to 85% occurring once and the leading ten covering 13% to 15%. This specimen was peripheral blood, taken 28 days after the second AZD1222 dose. The receptor source for this set is an adult who received the AZD1222 COVID-19 vaccine.

In DNA, the CDR3 is TGCGCCAGCAGCACGCTCGGAACAGGGGTACACGAGCAGTACTTC. It specifies CASSTLGTGVHEQYF. The J gene is TRBJ2-7, the V gene TRBV5-1; 7 bases fit TRBD1. The V gene's germline CDR1 is SGHRS and CDR2 YFSETQ. V was pared by 4 bases and J by 5 bases, with 12 bases of the junction left unmatched. This CDR3 region has 15 residues.

The V and J genes are TRBV30 and TRBJ1-3; D is undetermined. Germline-derived CDR1 and CDR2 are GTSNPN and SVGIG (reference sequence). The CDR3 length is 13 residues. The V gene lost 3 bases and the J gene lost 2 bases, with 8 bases spanning the gap. The DNA for the CDR3 is TGTGCCTGGAGCGGGGTTCCTGGAAACACCATATATTTT. Encoded protein: CAWSGVPGNTIYF.

The V and J genes are TRBV7-9 and TRBJ2-3; 7 bases fit TRBD1. The junction had 1 base not matched to a gene; V was cut back by 1 base and J by 3 bases. The CDR3 is made up of 14 amino acids. Germline-derived CDR1 and CDR2 are SEHNR and FQNEAQ (reference sequence). CDR3 region: CASSLGQGTDTQYF. DNA of the CDR3: TGTGCCAGCAGCTTAGGACAGGGAACAGATACGCAGTATTTT.

V is TRBV5-1 and J is TRBJ1-5, with TRBD1 matching 7 bases. This CDR3 region has 14 residues. Germline CDR1 reads SGHRS; CDR2 reads YFSETQ. The J segment lost 4 bases and the V segment lost 4 bases, leaving 5 bases of the junction unmatched. The CDR3 DNA sequence: TGCGCCAGCAGCCCGACAGGGACGAATCAGCCCCAGCATTTT. The encoded protein is CASSPTGTNQPQHF.

The V call is TRBV6-5, the J call TRBJ2-7; TRBD1 matches at 10 bases. Looked up from germline, CDR1 is MNHEY and CDR2 is SVGAGI. With 6 bases clipped from V and 5 bases from J, the junction kept 4 bases outside the gene matches. The CDR3 has 13 amino acids. The CDR3 loop is CASRGQGRNEQYF. As DNA, the CDR3 is TGTGCCAGCAGGGGACAGGGGAGAAACGAGCAGTACTTC.

There are a few counts of this clone. The chain recombines TRBV2 with TRBJ1-1; 8 bases are shared with TRBD1. There are 13 residues in the CDR3. Germline CDR1 is SNHLY and CDR2 is FYNNEI. V was clipped by 7 bases and J by 2 bases; unmatched bases: 3. DNA of the CDR3: TGTGCCAGCATAGGGACAGGCAACACTGAAGCTTTCTTT. It yields the protein CASIGTGNTEAFF.

The chain uses TRBV7-9 and TRBJ2-5; TRBD1 matches 7 bases. V was clipped by 5 bases and J by 5 bases; unmatched bases: 11. The germline V gene has CDR1 SEHNR and CDR2 FQNEAQ (reference sequence). The CDR3 is made up of 15 amino acids. CDR3 coding DNA: TGTGCCAGCAGCCAACCGGGACAGTCGGCGGAGACCCAGTACTTC. Encoded protein: CASSQPGQSAETQYF. The variable domain in full, with the rest retrieved from reference TRBV7-9 and TRBJ2-5, is DTGVSQNPRHKITKRGQNVTFRCDPISEHNRLYWYRQTLGQGPEFLTYFQNEAQLEKSRLLSDRFSAERPKGSFSTLEIQRTEQGDSAMYLCASSQPGQSAETQYFGPGTRLLVL.

A single count supports this clone. V is TRBV2 and J is TRBJ2-5; 10 nucleotides align to TRBD1. In germline, CDR1 is SNHLY, CDR2 FYNNEI. After removal of 0 bases from V and 2 bases from J, the junction contained 6 bases not matched to a gene. This CDR3 comprises 17 residues. The CDR3 bases are TGTGCCAGCAGTGAAGCGCTTAGGACAGGGGGGCAAGAGACCCAGTACTTC. Translating it yields CASSEALRTGGQETQYF.

This clone was seen only a few times. This rearrangement joins TRBV19 to TRBJ2-3; 7 positions agree with TRBD2. J gave up 2 bases and V 4 bases, and 6 bases lay outside the gene matches. Germline assignment: CDR1 LNHDA and CDR2 SQIVND (reference sequence). The CDR3 has 15 amino acids. The CDR3 reads CASSNGLENTDTQYF. In DNA, the CDR3 is TGTGCCAGTAGTAACGGACTAGAAAACACAGATACGCAGTATTTT.

The rearrangement joins TRBV12-3 or TRBV12-4 to TRBJ1-1, with D uncertain. CDR3 length equals 13 residues. The V end was cut by 5 bases, the J end by 7 bases, with 14 bases between. DNA of the CDR3: TGTGCCAGCAGTCCAACTGGCGACGGTGAAGCTTTCTTT. Translation: CASSPTGDGEAFF.

CDR3 nucleotides: TGTGCCAGCAGCTCGGGACTAGCGGGAGGGGAGCTGTTTTTT. This sequence encodes CASSSGLAGGELFF. This chain connects TRBV7-2 to TRBJ2-2; 13 bases are a match to TRBD2. Trimming at V came to 4 bases and at J to 8 bases, leaving 1 base not matched to a gene. The CDR3 has 14 amino acids. Germline assignment: CDR1 SGHTA and CDR2 FQGNSA. The whole variable domain, filled in from reference TRBV7-2 and TRBJ2-2, reads GAGVSQSPSNKVTEKGKDVELRCDPISGHTALYWYRQSLGQGLEFLIYFQGNSAPDKSGLPSDRFSAERTGGSVSTLTIQRTQQEDSAVYLCASSSGLAGGELFFGEGSRLTVL.

The genes are TRBV5-1 and TRBJ1-2; D is ambiguous. V gave up 0 bases and J gave up 5 bases, with 8 bases separating them. Germline CDR1 and CDR2: SGHRS and YFSETQ. The CDR3 has 13 amino acids. The CDR3 DNA reads as TGCGCCAGCAGCTTGGACAGAACTTATGGCTACACCTTC. Protein: CASSLDRTYGYTF.

In its sample, this clone was seen a few times. The genes are TRBV9 and TRBJ2-7; 7 bases line up with TRBD2. This CDR3 region has 16 residues. The germline V gene has CDR1 SGDLS and CDR2 YYNGEE. The J segment lost 2 bases and the V segment lost 0 bases, leaving 8 bases of the junction unmatched. The CDR3 region is CASSVASAGATYEQYF. As DNA, the CDR3 is TGTGCCAGCAGCGTAGCTTCGGCGGGAGCTACCTACGAGCAGTACTTC.

This chain connects TRBV9 to TRBJ1-4, with D maybe TRBD1 (6 bases). V lost 4 bases to trimming and J lost 8 bases, with 15 bases between them. From germline, CDR1 is SGDLS and CDR2 YYNGEE. The CDR3 has 14 residues. The CDR3 protein is CASSTGTPLEKLFF. The CDR3 region has the DNA TGTGCCAGCAGCACCGGGACACCGCTAGAAAAACTGTTTTTT.

The chain joins TRBV11-3 to TRBJ2-5, with TRBD1 matching 8 bases. The trim removed 0 bases at V and 4 bases at J, leaving 4 bases unmatched. CDR1 is SGHNT and CDR2 is YENEEA in the germline V gene. This CDR3 is built from 15 residues. The CDR3 DNA reads TGTGCCAGCAGCTTAGATGACAGGGGCGGAGAGACCCAGTACTTC. This gives the protein CASSLDDRGGETQYF. Using reference TRBV11-3 and TRBJ2-5 for the parts outside the CDR3, the full variable domain is EAGVVQSPRYKIIEKKQPVAFWCNPISGHNTLYWYLQNLGQGPELLIRYENEEAVDDSQLPKDRFSAERLKGVDSTLKIQPAELGDSAVYLCASSLDDRGGETQYFGPGTRLLVL.

This clone was counted only a few times. The chain joins TRBV3-1 (or the pseudogene TRBV3-2) to TRBJ1-6; D is unclear. Germline lookup yields CDR1 LGHDT and CDR2 YNNKEL (reference sequence). Trimming pared 0 bases from V and 9 bases from J, leaving 12 bases between. CDR3 length equals 15 residues. CDR3 sequence (DNA): TGTGCCAGCAGCCAAGAAGCGGCAGCTATTTCACCCCTCCACTTT. Its translation is CASSQEAAAISPLHF.

The chain carries TRBV5-6 and TRBJ2-5; no firm D call. The CDR3 sequence is 13 residues long. V lost 0 bases to trimming and J lost 3 bases, with 6 bases between them. Per germline, CDR1 SGHDT and CDR2 YYEEEE. The CDR3 reads CASSLGSEETQYF. The CDR3 nucleotides are TGTGCCAGCAGCTTGGGATCCGAAGAGACCCAGTACTTC.

The V call is TRBV5-1, the J call TRBJ1-5; D gene ambiguous. V lost 5 bases and J 5 bases, leaving 11 bases between the germline ends. CDR3 size: 13 residues. CDR1 is SGHRS and CDR2 is YFSETQ in the germline V gene. CDR3 residues: CASRVSTDQPQHF. The CDR3 nucleotides read TGCGCCAGCAGAGTGAGCACCGATCAGCCCCAGCATTTT.

The rearrangement uses TRBV29-1 and TRBJ1-4, with 7 bases aligning to TRBD1. Trimming removed 1 base from V and 7 bases from J; junction bases left unmatched: 3. Germline V CDR1 and CDR2: SQVTM, ANQGSEA. This CDR3 is built from 13 residues. CDR3 sequence (DNA): TGCAGCGTTGAAGCCAGGGGGAGTGAAAAACTGTTTTTT. Its translation is CSVEARGSEKLFF.

A single count supports this clone. This sequence joins TRBV6-6 and TRBJ1-1, with 7 bases fitting TRBD1. The length of the CDR3 is 14 residues. From germline, CDR1 is MNHNY and CDR2 SVGAGI (reference sequence). V shed 7 bases and J 0 bases; nucleotides not matched to a gene: 5. CDR3 amino acids: CASKGTDMNTEAFF. The CDR3 region has the DNA TGTGCCAGCAAGGGGACAGACATGAACACTGAAGCTTTCTTT.

This sequence joins TRBV11-2 and TRBJ2-7; the D gene could be TRBD1 or TRBD2 (6 bases each). CDR1 is SGHAT, CDR2 FQNNGV, per germline. V shed 6 bases and J shed 0 bases, with 15 bases lying between them. The CDR3 sequence is 15 residues long. The DNA for the CDR3 is TGTGCCAGCAGTTCGGGGGCAGCCTCCTCCTACGAGCAGTACTTC. Translating gives CASSSGAASSYEQYF.

The chain combines TRBV3-1 (or the pseudogene TRBV3-2) with TRBJ2-7; no clear D gene. CDR3 size: 13 residues. Germline assignment: CDR1 LGHDT and CDR2 YNNKEL (reference sequence). V was trimmed by 9 bases and J by 0 bases, leaving 12 bases between them. CDR3 sequence (DNA): TGTGCCAGGTCGCATCGGGCCTCCTACGAGCAGTACTTC. Its protein product is CARSHRASYEQYF.

This chain connects TRBV4-3 to TRBJ2-7, with 9 positions matching TRBD1. The CDR3 is made up of 14 amino acids. In germline, CDR1 is LGHNA, CDR2 YSLEER. V trimming: 3 bases; J trimming: 2 bases; junction bases outside the gene matches: 2. CDR3 nucleotides: TGCGCCAGCAGCCAGGACAGGGGTGCCTACGAGCAGTACTTC. Protein sequence: CASSQDRGAYEQYF.

V and J are TRBV7-2 and TRBJ2-7; tentatively, D is TRBD1 (6 bases). CDR1 is SGHTA and CDR2 is FQGNSA in the germline V gene. V was clipped by 9 bases and J by 0 bases, with 15 bases between them. There are 14 residues in the CDR3. The CDR3 region has the DNA TGTGCCAGTGAACCTAGGGGGAGCTCCTACGAGCAGTACTTC. It encodes CASEPRGSSYEQYF. The full variable domain, rest sourced from reference TRBV7-2 and TRBJ2-7, is GAGVSQSPSNKVTEKGKDVELRCDPISGHTALYWYRQSLGQGLEFLIYFQGNSAPDKSGLPSDRFSAERTGGSVSTLTIQRTQQEDSAVYLCASEPRGSSYEQYFGPGTRLTVT.

The rearrangement links TRBV18 to TRBJ1-2; a weak D match, TRBD1 (5 bases). The V gene's germline CDR1 is KGHSH and CDR2 LQKENI. V lost 6 bases and J 4 bases, leaving 15 bases between the germline ends. This CDR3 is built from 14 residues. As DNA, the CDR3 is TGTGCCAGCTCGAACCAGGGCGAGGGCTATGGCTACACCTTC. Translated: CASSNQGEGYGYTF.

This clone was counted a few times. J is TRBJ1-2 and V is TRBV6-5, with TRBD1 matching 9 bases. The CDR3 covers 15 residues. The J segment lost 8 bases and the V segment lost 0 bases, leaving 7 bases of the junction unmatched. CDR1 and CDR2 from the germline V gene are MNHEY and SVGAGI. CDR3 nucleotides: TGTGCCAGCAGTTACTCAGGGACAGGGTTGGGAGGCTACACCTTC. It translates to CASSYSGTGLGGYTF.

The J gene is TRBJ1-5, the V gene TRBV5-1; D remains unclear. Germline V gives CDR1 SGHRS, CDR2 YFSETQ. The CDR3 runs to 16 residues. Between the trimmed V and J ends, which lost 0 bases and 3 bases, there was a span of 13 bases. The CDR3 DNA sequence: TGCGCCAGCAGCTTGGGGGATAATACTTTCAATCAGCCCCAGCATTTT. Its protein product is CASSLGDNTFNQPQHF.

On this clone itself: A read error may account for a junction end that differs from germline. The chain carries TRBV5-6 and TRBJ1-5; D might be TRBD1 (5 bases). Germline assignment: CDR1 SGHDT and CDR2 YYEEEE. The CDR3 loop spans 13 amino acids. The CDR3 here is CASSLGRNSAQHF. CDR3 nucleotide sequence: TGTGCCAGCAGTTTGGGACGGAATAGCGCCCAGCATTTT.

The V call is TRBV20-1, the J call TRBJ2-6, with TRBD1 matching 9 bases. This CDR3 has 18 amino acids. V lost 3 bases and J lost 0; bases outside the gene matches: 9. The germline V gene has CDR1 DFQATT and CDR2 SNEGSKA (reference sequence). The DNA of the CDR3 is TGCAGTGCTAGTGGGGCCACAGGGGGCAACTCTGGGGCCAACGTCCTGACTTTC. As protein: CSASGATGGNSGANVLTF.

The chain is built from TRBV6-6 and TRBJ2-7; a possible D gene is TRBD2 (5 bases). V shed 1 base and J shed 7 bases, with 17 bases lying between them. CDR3 length equals 15 residues. Per germline, CDR1 MNHNY and CDR2 SVGAGI (reference sequence). CDR3 loop: CASSYLSGTRVEQYF. The CDR3 DNA follows: TGTGCCAGCAGTTACTTATCGGGCACGAGGGTTGAGCAGTACTTC.